This T cell receptor (beta chain) emerged from a study of neoadjuvant anti-PD-1 for oral cavity cancer. Germline CDR1 reads SGHVS; CDR2 reads FNYEAQ. The junction had 7 bases not matched to a gene; V was cut back by 2 bases and J by 5 bases. The CDR3 consists of 16 residues. Time point defined: after neoadjuvant nivolumab, at surgical resection. PBMCs were not maintained or expanded in culture before analysis. Overall study results and limits: With a few patients per group, TCR findings need larger cohorts.

TCRdb keeps only in-frame clones here, not all; method: immunoSEQ multiplex PCR. The sample records approximately 15,000 clones, 75% to 85% being singletons. As for this clone: Its specificity is not known.

This TCR was recovered from a person between 40 and 85 years old with oral cavity squamous cell carcinoma. The rearrangement uses TRBV7-6 and TRBJ2-1, with 9 bases that match TRBD2. The sequenced sample was PBMCs, obtained after nivolumab (anti-PD-1) treatment. CDR3 region: CASSLRAGGNDNEQFF. The CDR3 DNA sequence: TGTGCCAGCAGCTTAAGAGCGGGAGGAAATGACAATGAGCAGTTCTTC.